This TCR beta chain emerged from a study of siplizumab effects on memory and regulatory T cells. Study-level results: With siplizumab, Treg-derived clones averaged about 69% of mappable alloreactive CD4+ clones, versus around 25% in controls.

Assays were performed on 95,000 to 100,000 TCR templates per sample. Libraries were prepared by immunoSEQ multiplex PCR; TCRdb keeps only in-frame clonotypes and omits some of them. In the table there are approximately 98,000 clones, just under 95% of which are singletons. The CDR3 is 16 residues long. Per germline, CDR1 GTSNPN and CDR2 SVGIG (reference sequence). J gave up 4 bases and V 0 bases, and 9 bases lay outside the gene matches. This clone was recorded once. What it binds is unknown. The TCR comes from a human donor in good health. Sequenced: non-Treg CD4+ T cells sorted from blood. The chain combines TRBV30 with TRBJ2-5; 9 bases agree with TRBD1. As DNA, the CDR3 is TGTGCCTGGAGTGTTTGGGGACAGGGAGGCCGAGAGACCCAGTACTTC. This encodes CAWSVWGQGGRETQYF. The variable domain in full, completed from reference TRBV30 and TRBJ2-5, reads SQTIHQWPATLVQPVGSPLSLECTVEGTSNPNLYWYRQAAGRGLQLLFYSVGIGQISSEVPQNLSASRPQDRQFILSSKKLLLSDSGFYLCAWSVWGQGGRETQYFGPGTRLLVL.